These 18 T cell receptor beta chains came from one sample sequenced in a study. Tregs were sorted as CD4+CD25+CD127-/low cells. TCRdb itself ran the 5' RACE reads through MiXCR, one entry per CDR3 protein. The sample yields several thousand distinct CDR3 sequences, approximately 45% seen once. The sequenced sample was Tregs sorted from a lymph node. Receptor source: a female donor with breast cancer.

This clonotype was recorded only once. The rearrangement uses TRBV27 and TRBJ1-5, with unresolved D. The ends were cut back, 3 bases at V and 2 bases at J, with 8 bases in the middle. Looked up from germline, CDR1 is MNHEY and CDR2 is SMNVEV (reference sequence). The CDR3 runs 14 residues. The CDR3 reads CASSFFSGNQPQHF. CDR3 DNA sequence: TGTGCCAGCAGTTTTTTTTCTGGCAATCAGCCCCAGCATTTT.

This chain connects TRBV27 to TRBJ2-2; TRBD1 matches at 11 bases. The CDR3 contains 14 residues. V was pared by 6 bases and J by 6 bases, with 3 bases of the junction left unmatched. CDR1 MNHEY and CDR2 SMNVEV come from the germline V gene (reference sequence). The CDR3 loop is CASRGQGVAGELFF. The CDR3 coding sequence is TGTGCCAGCAGGGGACAGGGGGTCGCCGGGGAGCTGTTTTTT.

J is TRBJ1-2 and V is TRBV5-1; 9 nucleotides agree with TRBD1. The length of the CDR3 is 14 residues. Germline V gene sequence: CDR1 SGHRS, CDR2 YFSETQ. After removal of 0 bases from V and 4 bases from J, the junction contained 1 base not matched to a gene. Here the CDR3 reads CASSLGTGAYGYTF. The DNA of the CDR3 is TGCGCCAGCAGCTTGGGGACAGGGGCCTATGGCTACACCTTC.

This CDR3 reads CASSTGRWGPNYGYTF. DNA for the CDR3: TGCGCCAGCAGCACAGGACGGTGGGGACCTAACTATGGCTACACCTTC. The chain combines TRBV5-1 with TRBJ1-2; tentatively, D is TRBD1 (5 bases). Germline V gene sequence: CDR1 SGHRS, CDR2 YFSETQ. This CDR3 has 16 amino acids. The germline V and J ends were trimmed by 4 bases and 0 bases, with 16 bases remaining between them.

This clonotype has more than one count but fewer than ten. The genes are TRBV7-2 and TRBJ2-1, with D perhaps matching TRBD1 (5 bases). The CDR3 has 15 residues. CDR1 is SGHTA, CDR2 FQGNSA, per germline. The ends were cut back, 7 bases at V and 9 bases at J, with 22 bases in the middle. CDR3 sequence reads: CASTVDWTPAGEQFF. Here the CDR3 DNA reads TGTGCCAGCACCGTCGACTGGACACCCGCCGGTGAGCAGTTCTTC.

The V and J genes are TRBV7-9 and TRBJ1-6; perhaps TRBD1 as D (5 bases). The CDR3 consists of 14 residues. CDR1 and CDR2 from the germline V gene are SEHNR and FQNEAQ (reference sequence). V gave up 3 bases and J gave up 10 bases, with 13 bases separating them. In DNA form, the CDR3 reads TGTGCCAGCAGCTTGGAGGGGCGCGAATCACCCCTCCACTTT. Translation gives CASSLEGRESPLHF. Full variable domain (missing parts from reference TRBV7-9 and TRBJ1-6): DTGVSQNPRHKITKRGQNVTFRCDPISEHNRLYWYRQTLGQGPEFLTYFQNEAQLEKSRLLSDRFSAERPKGSFSTLEIQRTEQGDSAMYLCASSLEGRESPLHFGNGTRLTVT.

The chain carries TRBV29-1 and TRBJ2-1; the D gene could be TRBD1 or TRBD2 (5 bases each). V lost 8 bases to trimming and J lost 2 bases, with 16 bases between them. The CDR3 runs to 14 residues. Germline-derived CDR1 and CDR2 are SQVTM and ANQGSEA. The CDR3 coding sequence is TGCAGCACAAACCGGGACGGAGCCTACAATGAGCAGTTCTTC. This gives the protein CSTNRDGAYNEQFF.

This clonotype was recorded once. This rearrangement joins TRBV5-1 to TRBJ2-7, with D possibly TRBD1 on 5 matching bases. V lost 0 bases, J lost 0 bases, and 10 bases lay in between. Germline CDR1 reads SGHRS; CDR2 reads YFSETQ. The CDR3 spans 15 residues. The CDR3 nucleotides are TGCGCCAGCAGCTTGGACTCGGACAACTCCTACGAGCAGTACTTC. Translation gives CASSLDSDNSYEQYF. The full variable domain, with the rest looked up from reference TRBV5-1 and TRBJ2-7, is KAGVTQTPRYLIKTRGQQVTLSCSPISGHRSVSWYQQTPGQGLQFLFEYFSETQRNKGNFPGRFSGRQFSNSRSEMNVSTLELGDSALYLCASSLDSDNSYEQYFGPGTRLTVT.

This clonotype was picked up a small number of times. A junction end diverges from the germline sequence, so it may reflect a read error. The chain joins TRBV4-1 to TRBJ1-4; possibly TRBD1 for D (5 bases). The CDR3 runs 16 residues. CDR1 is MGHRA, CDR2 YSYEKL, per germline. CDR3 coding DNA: TGCGCCAGTAGCCCAAGGAGGGGTTCTTCTATTGAAAAACTGTTTTTT. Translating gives CASSPRRGSSIEKLFF.

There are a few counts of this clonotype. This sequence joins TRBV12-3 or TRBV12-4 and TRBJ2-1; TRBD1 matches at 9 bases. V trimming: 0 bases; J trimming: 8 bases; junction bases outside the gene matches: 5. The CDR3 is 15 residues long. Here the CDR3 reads CASSLAGQGLYEQFF. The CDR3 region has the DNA TGTGCCAGCAGTTTAGCGGGACAGGGTCTATATGAGCAGTTCTTC.

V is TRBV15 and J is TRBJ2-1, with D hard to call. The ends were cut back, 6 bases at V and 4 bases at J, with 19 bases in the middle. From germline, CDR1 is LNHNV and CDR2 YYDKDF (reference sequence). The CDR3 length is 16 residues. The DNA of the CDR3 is TGTGCCACCAGGAAAGACGTTCTCAGTCGGTACAATGAGCAGTTCTTC. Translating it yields CATRKDVLSRYNEQFF.

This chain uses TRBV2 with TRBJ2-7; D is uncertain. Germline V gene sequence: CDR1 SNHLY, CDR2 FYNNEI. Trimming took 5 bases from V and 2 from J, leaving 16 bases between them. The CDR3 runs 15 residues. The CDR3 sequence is CASSPQRVQPYEQYF. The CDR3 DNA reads TGTGCCAGCAGTCCCCAACGGGTCCAACCCTACGAGCAGTACTTC.

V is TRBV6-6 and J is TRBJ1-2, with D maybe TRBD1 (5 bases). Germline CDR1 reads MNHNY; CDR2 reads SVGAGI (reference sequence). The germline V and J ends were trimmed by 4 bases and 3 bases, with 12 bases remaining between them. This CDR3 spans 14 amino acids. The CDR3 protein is CASSLLPGHYGYTF. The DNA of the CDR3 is TGTGCCAGCAGTTTACTACCGGGGCACTATGGCTACACCTTC.

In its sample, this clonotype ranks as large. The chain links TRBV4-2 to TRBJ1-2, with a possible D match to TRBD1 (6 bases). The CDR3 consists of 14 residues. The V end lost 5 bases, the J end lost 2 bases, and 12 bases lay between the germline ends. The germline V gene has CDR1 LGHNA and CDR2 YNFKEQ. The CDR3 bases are TGTGCCAGCAGCTATTCGAGGGGGAACTATGGCTACACCTTC. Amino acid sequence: CASSYSRGNYGYTF.

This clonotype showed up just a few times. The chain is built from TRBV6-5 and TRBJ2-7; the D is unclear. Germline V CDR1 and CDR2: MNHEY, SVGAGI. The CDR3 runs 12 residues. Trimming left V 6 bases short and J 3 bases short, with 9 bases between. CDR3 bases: TGTGCCAGCAGCCCCGACAACTACGAGCAGTACTTC. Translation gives CASSPDNYEQYF.

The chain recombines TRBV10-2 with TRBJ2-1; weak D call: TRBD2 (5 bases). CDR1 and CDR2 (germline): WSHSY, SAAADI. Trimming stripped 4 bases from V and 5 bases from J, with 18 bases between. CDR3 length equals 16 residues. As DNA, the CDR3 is TGCGCCAGCAGTGGGGTTGGGGAGTGGGCCGACAATGAGCAGTTCTTC. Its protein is CASSGVGEWADNEQFF.

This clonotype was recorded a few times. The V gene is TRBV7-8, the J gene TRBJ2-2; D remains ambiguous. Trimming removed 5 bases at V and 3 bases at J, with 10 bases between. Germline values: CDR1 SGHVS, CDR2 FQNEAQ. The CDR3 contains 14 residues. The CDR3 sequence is CASSNTEYTGELFF. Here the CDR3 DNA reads TGTGCCAGCAGCAACACGGAATACACCGGGGAGCTGTTTTTT.

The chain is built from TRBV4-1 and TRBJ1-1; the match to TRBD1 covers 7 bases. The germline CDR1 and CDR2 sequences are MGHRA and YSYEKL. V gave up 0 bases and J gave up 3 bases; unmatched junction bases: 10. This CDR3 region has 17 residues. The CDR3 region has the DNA TGCGCCAGCAGCCAAGATATAATAGGGGGCCGGGACACTGAAGCTTTCTTT. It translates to CASSQDIIGGRDTEAFF.